This is a list of T cell receptor beta chains from one sample in a study of blood T cell repertoires in COVID-19. Some clones are missing from TCRdb's copy, which holds only in-frame ones; the method was immunoSEQ multiplex PCR. The sample has around 220,000 clones, roughly nine tenths seen once. The material sequenced was peripheral blood. All receptors come from a woman aged 45 to 65 with acute or convalescent COVID-19. The CDR3 runs from the conserved cysteine through the conserved F or W. A D gene is named only where the DNA matches it firmly. Some rows have no size entry. The others give once, few or many, or a class for an expanded clone.

TRBJ2-3 TRBV5-4 TRBD1 - TGTGCCAGCAGCTTGATTGGACAGGGGGCTCGCATGGATACGCAGTATTTT CASSLIGQGARMDTQYF
TRBJ2-1 TRBV11-2 TRBD2 - TGTGCCAGCAGCCCGACTAGCGGGCCCTACAATGAGCAGTTCTTC CASSPTSGPYNEQFF
TRBJ2-3 TRBV11-2 - - TGTGCCAGCAGCTTAGGTAGGGGAATAAGGACAGATACGCAGTATTTT CASSLGRGIRTDTQYF
TRBJ2-7 TRBV7-9 TRBD2 - TGTGCCAGCAGCTCGCCGGGACTAGCTAGCGAGCAGTACTTC CASSSPGLASEQYF
TRBJ2-5 TRBV7-9 TRBD2 - TGTGCCAGCAGATCTATAGCGGGGTCGGGGACCCAGTACTTC CASRSIAGSGTQYF
TRBJ2-3 TRBV24-1 - - TGTGCCACCAGTTCCCGGTCCGAATTTACGCAGTATTTT CATSSRSEFTQYF
TRBJ2-3 TRBV10-3 TRBD1 - TGTGCCATCAGTGAGCCAGGACAGGGGTGGGATACGCAGTATTTT CAISEPGQGWDTQYF
TRBJ1-2 TRBV29-1 - - TGCAGCGTCGGGGGGCAGGGGAGCGGCTACACCTTC CSVGGQGSGYTF
TRBJ1-1 TRBV5-4 TRBD1 - TGTGCCAGCAGTCAAATTTCAGGGGGCACTGAAGCTTTCTTT CASSQISGGTEAFF
TRBJ1-2 TRBV5-1 TRBD1 - TGCGCCAGCAGCTTGGCCGACAGGGTCAACTATGGCTACACCTTC CASSLADRVNYGYTF
TRBJ2-3 TRBV10-2 - - TGCGCCGGCGGGCCAGCGTCGGATACGCAGTATTTT CAGGPASDTQYF
TRBJ1-2 TRBV18 - - TGTGCCAGCTCACCAGACAGTTTAGAGTGGTATGGCTACACCTTC CASSPDSLEWYGYTF
TRBJ2-1 TRBV24-1 - - TGTGCCACCAGTGATGGCCTCTGGCGGGACCACTACAATGAGCAGTTCTTC CATSDGLWRDHYNEQFF
TRBJ2-1 TRBV7-8 - - TGTGCCAGCAGCCTTGTCGATGAGCAGTTCTTC CASSLVDEQFF
TRBJ1-1 TRBV30 - - TGTGCCTGGGCCCCGTTTGAGGTCTCTGAAGCTTTCTTT CAWAPFEVSEAFF
TRBJ2-7 TRBV4-1 - - TGCGCCAGCAGCCAAGATGACTCGGCGGGAGAGCAGTACTTC CASSQDDSAGEQYF
TRBJ1-2 TRBV7-9 - once TGTGCCAGCAGCTACGACTTCCGCTATGGCTACACCTTC CASSYDFRYGYTF
TRBJ1-4 TRBV7-9 TRBD1 few TGTGCCAGCAGCCTCGGGACAGCCGAAAAACTGTTTTTT CASSLGTAEKLFF
TRBJ1-5 TRBV19 - - TGTGCCAGTAGTATAAATCACAGGGAGAGCGGCTGGCAGCCCCAGCATTTT CASSINHRESGWQPQHF
TRBJ1-5 TRBV3-1/TRBV3-2 TRBD1 - TGTGCCAGCAGCCAAGATAACAGGGGGCCACAGCCCCAGCATTTT CASSQDNRGPQPQHF
TRBJ2-7 TRBV29-1 - - TGCAGCGTTGGAAGCGCTTCCTACGAGCAGTACTTC CSVGSASYEQYF
TRBJ2-2 TRBV7-2 - - TGTGCCAGCAGCTTACGTCAGCGGATTAACACCGGGGAGCTGTTTTTT CASSLRQRINTGELFF
TRBJ2-1 TRBV15 TRBD2 - TGTGCCACCAGCAGAGTTCACATCGGGACTAACAATGAGCAGTTCTTC CATSRVHIGTNNEQFF
TRBJ1-5 TRBV6-6 - - TGTGCCAGCAGTCCCTGGGGAGATCAGCCCCAGCATTTT CASSPWGDQPQHF
TRBJ1-1 TRBV12-3/TRBV12-4 - - TGTGCCAGCAGGCGCGGTAGCACTGAAGCTTTCTTT CASRRGSTEAFF
TRBJ1-2 TRBV5-1 TRBD1 - TGCGCCAGCAGCTACTCAGGGGGCCACTATGGCTACACCTTC CASSYSGGHYGYTF
TRBJ1-5 TRBV6-2/TRBV6-3 TRBD1 - TGTGCCAGCAGTTCCCGGACAGGGTGGCAGCCCCAGCATTTT CASSSRTGWQPQHF
TRBJ1-2 TRBV7-2 - - TGTGCCAGCAGCTTAAACGCAGGCAACTATGGCTACACCTTC CASSLNAGNYGYTF
TRBJ1-5 TRBV3-1/TRBV3-2 TRBD1 - TGTGCCAGCAGCCAAGAGACAGGGAGTAATCAGCCCCAGCATTTT CASSQETGSNQPQHF
TRBJ1-3 TRBV10-3 - - TGTGCCATGGGCACGGCGAGCTCTGGAAACACCATATATTTT CAMGTASSGNTIYF
TRBJ2-2 TRBV20-1 - - TGCAGTGCTAGTATAGCGGCCGCGAACACCGGGGAGCTGTTTTTT CSASIAAANTGELFF
TRBJ1-2 TRBV10-3 - - TGTGCCATCAGTGAGTTCCTAGTGGGCTATGGCTACACCTTC CAISEFLVGYGYTF
TRBJ1-5 TRBV30 - - TGTGCCTGGAGTGTCCCCAGGGGAGATCAGCCCCAGCATTTT CAWSVPRGDQPQHF
TRBJ1-1 TRBV6-5 - - TGTGCCAGCGGGGGCCGCCGAGAAGGGACTGAAGCTTTCTTT CASGGRREGTEAFF
TRBJ2-5 TRBV7-9 TRBD2 once TGTGCCAGCAGCTTAGTTCTAGCGGGAGCTAGTCAAGAGACCCAGTACTTC CASSLVLAGASQETQYF
TRBJ2-6 TRBV14 - - TGTGCCAGCAGCCATTTAGCGGTCCAGAGCTCTGGGGCCAACGTCCTGACTTTC CASSHLAVQSSGANVLTF
TRBJ2-5 TRBV30 - - TGTGCCTGGAGTGATCTCGGGACATACCAAGAGACCCAGTACTTC CAWSDLGTYQETQYF
TRBJ1-2 TRBV5-1 TRBD1 - TGCGCCAGCAGCCTGAGACAGGGGGCTGACTATGGCTACACCTTC CASSLRQGADYGYTF
TRBJ2-5 TRBV30 TRBD2 - TGTGCCTGGAGTGTTGGGGCGGGAGGAGCAGAGACCCAGTACTTC CAWSVGAGGAETQYF
TRBJ1-2 TRBV18 - few TGTGCCAGCTCACCAGACATTTCCCGGGGGAACTATGGCTACACCTTC CASSPDISRGNYGYTF
TRBJ2-7 TRBV27 - - TGTGCCAGCAGTTCGATAGTCCGCCCCTACGAGCAGTACTTC CASSSIVRPYEQYF
TRBJ2-3 TRBV15 - - TGTGCCACCAGCAAGCGCCTGACCTTTGTCAACACAGATACGCAGTATTTT CATSKRLTFVNTDTQYF
TRBJ2-1 TRBV29-1 TRBD2 - TGCAGCGTTGAATTGGCGGGAGAGGGCAATGAGCAGTTCTTC CSVELAGEGNEQFF
TRBJ1-6 TRBV7-9 - - TGTGCCAGCAGCTTTCCCCCGGGACACTATACCCGTTCACCCCTCCACTTT CASSFPPGHYTRSPLHF
TRBJ2-7 TRBV3-1/TRBV3-2 - - TGTGCCAGCAGCCAATACATCTCCTACGAGCAGTACTTC CASSQYISYEQYF
TRBJ1-3 TRBV4-1 - once TGCGCCAGCAGCCAACTCACAGCTGGAGGAAACACCATATATTTT CASSQLTAGGNTIYF
TRBJ2-2 TRBV19 TRBD2 - TGTGCCAGTAGTATCCGGACTAGCGGGAGAGGGACCGGGGAGCTGTTTTTT CASSIRTSGRGTGELFF
TRBJ2-4 TRBV10-1 - - TGCGCCAGCAGTGAGGCCGGGATAAAAAACATTCAGTACTTC CASSEAGIKNIQYF
TRBJ2-7 TRBV7-2 TRBD2 - TGTGCCAGCAGTACGAGCGGGGGCTACGAGCAGTACTTC CASSTSGGYEQYF
TRBJ2-3 TRBV25-1 TRBD2 - TGTGCCAGCAGTGCTAGCGGGAGGGTCCCAGATACGCAGTATTTT CASSASGRVPDTQYF
TRBJ2-7 TRBV5-1 TRBD2 - TGCGCCAGCAGCTATCTAGCGGGGGGCTCCTACGAGCAGTACTTC CASSYLAGGSYEQYF
TRBJ2-1 TRBV5-5 - - TGTGCCAGCAGCCTCGATGGGGCGTCCTACAATGAGCAGTTCTTC CASSLDGASYNEQFF
TRBJ1-6 TRBV6-6 TRBD1 - TGTGCCAGCAGACACCAGAGGACAGGACTTAATTCACCCCTCCACTTT CASRHQRTGLNSPLHF
TRBJ2-5 TRBV5-6 TRBD1 few TGTGCCAGCAGCTTGCAGACGGACAGGGGTTTTGGTCGAGAGACCCAGTACTTC CASSLQTDRGFGRETQYF
TRBJ2-1 TRBV5-4 TRBD2 - TGTGCCAGCAGCTTCGTAGCTAGCGGGGGCAATGAGCAGTTCTTC CASSFVASGGNEQFF
TRBJ1-2 TRBV4-1 TRBD1 few TGCGCCAGCAGTCCCGGGACAGGGGTAGGCTACACCTTC CASSPGTGVGYTF
TRBJ1-6 TRBV6-5 - once TGTGCCAGCAGTCTCAGACCCGTTAGCGGTTCACCCCTCCACTTT CASSLRPVSGSPLHF